This TCR beta chain was observed in a study of T cells in women clearing cervical HPV infection. Study-wide context: Cases were women with histologically confirmed HPV16-related CIN3 or worse, including a couple of invasive cancers. Control women cleared a single incident HPV16 infection within 12 months. Findings and limits, study-wide: Cases and controls were distinguished at AUC about 0.86 by richness and V genes.

The CDR3 contains 13 residues. Looked up from germline, CDR1 is KGHSH and CDR2 is LQKENI. Assay: immunoSEQ multiplex PCR; the TCRdb copy retains only in-frame clones and omits some. This sample carries some 40,000 clones, with around 6.5% going to the ten biggest clones. About this clone: What it recognizes is unknown. The CDR3 goes on 3 residues after the read ends, and that part is filled in from the germline J gene.

The genes are TRBV18 and TRBJ1-2; D remains unclear. This receptor was taken from a woman between 18 and 75 years old with a cervical HPV16 infection that either progressed to CIN3+ or cleared (not recorded which). Material for sequencing was blood buffy coat. CDR3 region: CASSPPTRYDYTF. The sequenced part of the CDR3 DNA is TGTGCCAGCTCACCCCCGACACGGTACGAC.